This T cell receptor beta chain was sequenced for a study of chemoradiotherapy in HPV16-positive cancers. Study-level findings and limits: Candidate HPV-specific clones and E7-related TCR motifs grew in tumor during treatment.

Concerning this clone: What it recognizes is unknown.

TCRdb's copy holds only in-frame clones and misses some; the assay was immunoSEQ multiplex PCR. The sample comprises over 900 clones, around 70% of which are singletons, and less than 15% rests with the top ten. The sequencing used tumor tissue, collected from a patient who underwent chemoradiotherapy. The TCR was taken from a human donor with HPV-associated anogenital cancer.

The CDR3 reads CASSPSWTSGGLSYEQYF. The DNA of the CDR3 is TGTGCCAGCTCACCATCCTGGACTAGCGGGGGCCTCTCCTACGAGCAGTACTTC. The genes are TRBV18 and TRBJ2-7, with 13 nucleotides matching TRBD2. CDR1 is KGHSH, CDR2 LQKENI, per germline. The J segment lost 0 bases and the V segment lost 2 bases, leaving 7 bases of the junction unmatched. This CDR3 spans 18 amino acids.